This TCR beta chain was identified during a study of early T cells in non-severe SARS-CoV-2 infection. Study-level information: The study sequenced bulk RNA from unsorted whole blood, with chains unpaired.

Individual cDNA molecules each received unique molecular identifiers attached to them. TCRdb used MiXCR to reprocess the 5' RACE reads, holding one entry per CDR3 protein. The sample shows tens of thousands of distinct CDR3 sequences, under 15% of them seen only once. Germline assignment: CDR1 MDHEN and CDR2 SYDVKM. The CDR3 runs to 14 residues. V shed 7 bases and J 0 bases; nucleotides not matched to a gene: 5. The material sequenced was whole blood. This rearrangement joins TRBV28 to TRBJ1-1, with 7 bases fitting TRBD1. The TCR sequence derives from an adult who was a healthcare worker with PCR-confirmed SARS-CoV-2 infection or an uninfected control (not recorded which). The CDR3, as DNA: TGTGCCAGCACCCCGGACAGGATGAACACTGAAGCTTTCTTT. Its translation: CASTPDRMNTEAFF.